Presented here are 32 T cell receptor beta chains from one specimen sequenced in a study of CD8 T cells in ankylosing spondylitis. TCRdb redid the calling of the 5' RACE reads with MiXCR, one entry per CDR3 protein. The repertoire has roughly 440,000 distinct CDR3 sequences, roughly 18% of them found once; the top ten carry approximately 0.93%. Study-level findings and limits: Several highly homologous variants made up a TCR beta motif that seemed to typify ankylosing spondylitis blood.

Antigens for these TCRs are unknown. Sequenced input: blood, either unsorted or a sorted T cell fraction (not recorded which). The receptors were gathered from a male donor with ankylosing spondylitis.

The rearrangement joins TRBV10-3 to TRBJ1-1; possible D gene TRBD1, 6 bases. V shed 3 bases and J shed 11 bases, with 10 bases lying between them. CDR3 length equals 11 residues. Germline V gene data show CDR1 as ENHRY and CDR2 as SYGVKD. The CDR3 DNA follows: TGTGCCATCAGTGAAGGGGGTACCGCTTTCTTT. It is translated as CAISEGGTAFF.

This clonotype has only a few counts. A junction end diverges from the germline sequence, so it may reflect a read error. The J gene is TRBJ2-7, the V gene TRBV6-2 or TRBV6-3, with 7 positions matching TRBD1. This CDR3 is built from 11 residues. From germline, CDR1 is MNHEY and CDR2 SVGEGT. This CDR3 is CASRQGSIVGF. CDR3 coding DNA: TGTGCCAGCAGACAGGGGTCGATCGTGGGCTTC.

This clonotype was counted many times. This chain links TRBV5-1 with TRBJ1-4; a possible D gene is TRBD1 (6 bases). The CDR3 is 16 residues long. V dropped 0 bases and J dropped 8 bases, with 17 bases sitting between them. Germline V gene data show CDR1 as SGHRS and CDR2 as YFSETQ. CDR3 in amino acids: CASSLGPKDRGEKLFF. The CDR3 DNA follows: TGCGCCAGCAGCTTGGGGCCGAAGGACAGAGGCGAAAAACTGTTTTTT. Variable domain in full (rest from reference TRBV5-1 and TRBJ1-4): KAGVTQTPRYLIKTRGQQVTLSCSPISGHRSVSWYQQTPGQGLQFLFEYFSETQRNKGNFPGRFSGRQFSNSRSEMNVSTLELGDSALYLCASSLGPKDRGEKLFFGSGTQLSVL.

The rearrangement joins TRBV4-2 to TRBJ1-3; possible D gene TRBD1, 5 bases. Trimming left V 3 bases short and J 0 bases short, with 15 bases between. The CDR3 length is 17 residues. Germline CDR1 LGHNA, CDR2 YNFKEQ. CDR3 sequence reads: CASSQDVWGSSGNTIYF. In DNA form, the CDR3 reads TGTGCCAGCAGCCAGGACGTTTGGGGGAGCTCTGGAAACACCATATATTTT.

J is TRBJ1-1 and V is TRBV4-2, with unresolved D. CDR1 LGHNA and CDR2 YNFKEQ come from the germline V gene. V dropped 4 bases and J dropped 10 bases, with 16 bases sitting between them. This CDR3 is 13 amino acids long. Here the CDR3 DNA reads TGTGCCAGCAGCCCAACACCCCCAGGTAGAGCTTTCTTT. Amino acid sequence: CASSPTPPGRAFF.

This clonotype was seen a handful of times. The rearrangement links TRBV12-3 or TRBV12-4 to TRBJ1-1; D might be TRBD1 (5 bases). Between the trimmed V and J ends, which lost 5 bases and 4 bases, there was a span of 14 bases. The CDR3 extends over 14 amino acids. The chain's CDR3 is CASSPQGRATEAFF. As DNA, the CDR3 is TGTGCCAGCAGTCCCCAGGGTAGGGCCACTGAAGCTTTCTTT.

The rearrangement uses TRBV11-2 and TRBJ2-4, with 7 bases aligning to TRBD2. This CDR3 region has 16 residues. CDR1 is SGHAT, CDR2 FQNNGV, per germline. Trimming cost V 5 bases and J 6 bases; bases outside gene matches: 13. CDR3 nucleotide sequence: TGTGCCAGCAGCCTACCAGCGGGGCGGGACCTAAACATTCAGTACTTC. Amino acids: CASSLPAGRDLNIQYF.

The chain joins TRBV2 to TRBJ2-7; TRBD1 aligns across 7 bases. CDR3 size: 15 residues. Germline loops: CDR1 SNHLY, CDR2 FYNNEI. J lost 4 bases, V lost 6 bases, and 12 bases had no gene match. The CDR3 sequence is CASRPTGAGKYEQYF. For the CDR3, the DNA is TGTGCCAGCAGGCCTACAGGGGCAGGGAAATACGAGCAGTACTTC.

V usage is TRBV24-1 and J usage is TRBJ1-1, with 7 nucleotides matching TRBD1. CDR1 is KGHDR, CDR2 SFDVKD, per germline. The V segment lost 7 bases and the J segment 1 base; nucleotides outside the gene matches: 5. The CDR3 is 14 amino acids. The CDR3, as DNA: TGTGCCACCAGGGCGACAGGGCGGAACACTGAAGCTTTCTTT. This translates into CATRATGRNTEAFF.

The chain uses TRBV12-3 or TRBV12-4 and TRBJ2-1, with 7 bases fitting TRBD2. V lost 7 bases to trimming and J lost 0 bases; unmatched junction nucleotides: 9. The CDR3 runs 16 residues. CDR3 nucleotides: TGTGCCAGCACCGTTCCGGGACTACCCTCCTACAATGAGCAGTTCTTC. It is translated as CASTVPGLPSYNEQFF.

The genes are TRBV28 and TRBJ2-4, with 7 bases lining up with TRBD1. This CDR3 contains 16 residues. V trimming: 6 bases; J trimming: 8 bases; junction bases outside the gene matches: 16. CDR1 MDHEN and CDR2 SYDVKM come from the germline V gene. CDR3 region: CASSRQGVGVKDIQYF. CDR3 DNA sequence: TGTGCCAGCAGCCGACAGGGAGTGGGGGTAAAGGACATTCAGTACTTC.

CDR3 bases: TGTGCCAGCAGTTACTCGGACGGGGGGAGCTCCTATAATTCACCCCTCCACTTT. Translated, it gives CASSYSDGGSSYNSPLHF. V and J are TRBV6-5 and TRBJ1-6; D possibly corresponds to TRBD1 (5 bases). Germline values: CDR1 MNHEY, CDR2 SVGAGI. Trimming shortened V by 0 bases and J by 0 bases, and 12 bases separated the two germline ends. There are 18 residues in the CDR3.

J is TRBJ2-5 and V is TRBV5-1; D may be TRBD2 (5 bases). In germline, CDR1 is SGHRS, CDR2 YFSETQ. CDR3 length: 15 amino acids. With 0 bases removed from V and 5 bases from J, the gap between germline ends came to 14 bases. The CDR3 DNA is TGCGCCAGCAGCTTGGTTGCCGGAACTAGGGAGACCCAGTACTTC. This gives the protein CASSLVAGTRETQYF.

This clonotype turned up a few times. CDR3 bases: TGTGCCAGCAGTTCGTGGGACAGGGGTAGGAATCAGCCCCAGCATTTT. Amino acids: CASSSWDRGRNQPQHF. The chain couples TRBV12-3 or TRBV12-4 to TRBJ1-5, with 10 bases lining up with TRBD1. V lost 4 bases to trimming and J lost 4 bases; unmatched junction nucleotides: 7. The length of the CDR3 is 16 residues.

This clonotype was detected a few times. This chain connects TRBV27 to TRBJ2-1; D gene unclear. This CDR3 is 14 amino acids long. Trimming took off 1 base at V and 3 bases at J, with 7 bases between the two ends. From germline, CDR1 is MNHEY and CDR2 SMNVEV (reference sequence). The CDR3 region is CASSLYGGYNEQFF. In DNA, the CDR3 is TGTGCCAGCAGTTTATACGGCGGCTACAATGAGCAGTTCTTC.

This clonotype has only a few counts. The rearrangement joins TRBV5-6 to TRBJ2-2; 9 bases match TRBD1. This CDR3 contains 17 residues. The V gene's germline CDR1 is SGHDT and CDR2 YYEEEE. J gave up 6 bases and V 3 bases, and 12 bases lay outside the gene matches. The chain's CDR3 is CASSWLDRGILSGELFF. The DNA of the CDR3 is TGTGCCAGCAGCTGGTTAGACAGGGGGATTCTGTCCGGGGAGCTGTTTTTT.

This clonotype turned up a few times. This chain connects TRBV12-3 or TRBV12-4 to TRBJ2-1; weak D call: TRBD2 (6 bases). Trimming cost V 0 bases and J 4 bases, with 13 bases left between them. The CDR3 has 16 residues. CDR3 region: CASSLAGGSPYNEQFF. CDR3 bases: TGTGCCAGCAGTTTAGCGGGGGGATCTCCTTACAATGAGCAGTTCTTC.

This clonotype was found a few times. The V call is TRBV29-1, the J call TRBJ2-2; D remains unclear. The length of the CDR3 is 14 residues. Trimming cost V 4 bases and J 1 base, with 10 bases left between them. Germline CDR1 and CDR2: SQVTM and ANQGSEA. The CDR3 loop reads CSVAGLGNTGELFF. Written as DNA, the CDR3 is TGCAGCGTTGCTGGTCTTGGGAACACCGGGGAGCTGTTTTTT.

This rearrangement joins TRBV12-3 or TRBV12-4 to TRBJ1-1, with D unresolved. CDR3 length: 14 residues. The V end was cut by 0 bases, the J end by 1 base, with 6 bases between. The DNA of the CDR3 is TGTGCCAGCAGTTTAGCGCTAAAGAACACTGAAGCTTTCTTT. Protein product: CASSLALKNTEAFF.

The gene calls are TRBV5-1 and TRBJ1-1; TRBD1 matches at 8 bases. The CDR3 is 15 residues long. With 1 base clipped from V and 2 bases from J, the junction kept 4 bases outside the gene matches. The germline gives CDR1 SGHRS, CDR2 YFSETQ. The CDR3 protein is CASSLNDRGNTEAFF. The CDR3 nucleotides read TGCGCCAGCAGCTTGAACGACAGGGGCAACACTGAAGCTTTCTTT.

The chain uses TRBV29-1 and TRBJ2-3, with a tentative D call TRBD2 (6 bases). In germline, CDR1 is SQVTM, CDR2 ANQGSEA. V was pared by 3 bases and J by 5 bases, with 18 bases between. This CDR3 region has 15 residues. This CDR3 is CSVERRGGGQDTQYF. The CDR3 DNA is TGCAGCGTTGAGAGGCGGGGTGGGGGTCAAGATACGCAGTATTTT.

V gene TRBV10-1 combines with J gene TRBJ2-5; 10 bases match TRBD1. CDR1 is WNHNN, CDR2 SYGVQD, per germline (reference sequence). CDR3 length: 16 residues. After removal of 2 bases from V and 5 bases from J, the junction contained 8 bases not matched to a gene. The CDR3 region is CASSEGVTGGLETQYF. The CDR3 DNA reads TGCGCCAGCAGTGAGGGGGTGACAGGGGGCTTGGAGACCCAGTACTTC.

CDR3 in amino acids: CASSNRVGYTF. In nucleotides, the CDR3 is TGTGCCAGCAGCAACAGGGTTGGCTACACCTTC. J is TRBJ1-2 and V is TRBV12-3 or TRBV12-4; D may be TRBD1 (6 bases). The CDR3 runs to 11 residues. Trimming stripped 6 bases from V and 7 bases from J, with 9 bases between.

This clonotype was seen more than once but under ten times. The chain recombines TRBV3-1 with TRBJ2-7; D remains ambiguous. V lost 5 bases to trimming and J lost 1 base, with 6 bases between them. Germline CDR1 is LGHDT and CDR2 is YNNKEL (reference sequence). CDR3 length: 12 amino acids. For the CDR3, the DNA is TGTGCCAGCAGCTACCATTCCTACGAGCAGTACTTC. Translating it yields CASSYHSYEQYF.

As for this clonotype: The conserved phenylalanine or tryptophan normally closing the CDR3 is absent here, so this likely arose from a read error. Because the CDR3's place on the DNA is in doubt, the DNA is left out and the CDR3 is given as listed by TCRdb. This chain connects TRBV20-1 to TRBJ1-1; the D call in the table, TRBD1, was not verified against the DNA. Per germline, CDR1 DFQATT and CDR2 SNEGSKA (reference sequence). The CDR3 extends over 12 residues, inclusive of both ends. This chain's CDR3 is CSARGSDRGKPL.

The CDR3 protein is CASKRTGNQETQYF. The CDR3 DNA is TGTGCCAGCAAAAGGACAGGGAACCAAGAGACCCAGTACTTC. The chain uses TRBV2 and TRBJ2-5; 8 bases match TRBD1. From germline, CDR1 is SNHLY and CDR2 FYNNEI. This CDR3 has 14 amino acids. V gave up 7 bases and J gave up 0 bases; unmatched junction bases: 4.

A few counts support this clonotype. The gene calls are TRBV30 and TRBJ2-4, with TRBD2 matching over 11 bases. With 5 bases clipped from V and 13 bases from J, the junction kept 4 bases outside the gene matches. Germline values: CDR1 GTSNPN, CDR2 SVGIG (reference sequence). This CDR3 is 11 amino acids long. The CDR3 loop is CAWRTSGSQYF. The CDR3 coding sequence is TGTGCCTGGCGTACTAGCGGGAGCCAGTACTTC.

This clonotype occurred a few times. The chain recombines TRBV6-1 with TRBJ1-2; D not resolved. CDR1 and CDR2 (germline): MNHNS, SASEGT. CDR3 length: 15 residues. Trimming stripped 6 bases from V and 9 bases from J, with 23 bases between. The CDR3 sequence: CASSQAAGRMRSYTF. The CDR3 bases are TGTGCCAGCAGCCAGGCGGCAGGACGCATGAGAAGCTACACCTTC.

This clonotype was observed a few times. The chain recombines TRBV29-1 with TRBJ2-1; maybe TRBD2 (6 bases). Trimming stripped 4 bases from V and 4 bases from J, with 23 bases between. Germline V gives CDR1 SQVTM, CDR2 ANQGSEA. The CDR3 is 17 amino acids. CDR3 protein: CSVGGLLGDSQYNEQFF. Here the CDR3 DNA reads TGCAGCGTTGGGGGACTCCTGGGGGACTCACAATACAATGAGCAGTTCTTC.

Here the CDR3 DNA reads TGTGCCATCAGTGAATTTCTTGGTAGCGGGGTCCGGAATGAGCAGTTCTTC. Translation: CAISEFLGSGVRNEQFF. The chain couples TRBV10-3 to TRBJ2-1; TRBD2 matches at 8 bases. Germline lookup yields CDR1 ENHRY and CDR2 SYGVKD. This CDR3 contains 17 residues. Trimming took 3 bases from V and 7 from J; bases not matched to a gene: 14.

This clonotype has more than one count but fewer than ten. The chain employs TRBV5-1 and TRBJ1-1, with D uncertain. Deletions cut 4 bases from V and 1 base from J, with 14 bases between. The CDR3 consists of 15 residues. Germline CDR1 is SGHRS and CDR2 is YFSETQ. The CDR3: CASSKDPVRNTEAFF. CDR3 in DNA: TGCGCCAGCAGCAAGGACCCAGTCCGGAACACTGAAGCTTTCTTT. Using reference TRBV5-1 and TRBJ1-1 for the parts outside the CDR3, the full variable domain is KAGVTQTPRYLIKTRGQQVTLSCSPISGHRSVSWYQQTPGQGLQFLFEYFSETQRNKGNFPGRFSGRQFSNSRSEMNVSTLELGDSALYLCASSKDPVRNTEAFFGQGTRLTVV.

The genes are TRBV2 and TRBJ2-4; 7 bases agree with TRBD1. V was pared by 6 bases and J by 5 bases, with 7 bases of the junction left unmatched. Germline V lookup: CDR1 SNHLY, CDR2 FYNNEI. This CDR3 spans 14 amino acids. The DNA of the CDR3 is TGTGCCAGCAGACCCGACAGGGCCCAAAACATTCAGTACTTC. It is translated as CASRPDRAQNIQYF. The variable domain in full, completed from reference TRBV2 and TRBJ2-4, reads EPEVTQTPSHQVTQMGQEVILRCVPISNHLYFYWYRQILGQKVEFLVSFYNNEISEKSEIFDDQFSVERPDGSNFTLKIRSTKLEDSAMYFCASRPDRAQNIQYFGAGTRLSVL.